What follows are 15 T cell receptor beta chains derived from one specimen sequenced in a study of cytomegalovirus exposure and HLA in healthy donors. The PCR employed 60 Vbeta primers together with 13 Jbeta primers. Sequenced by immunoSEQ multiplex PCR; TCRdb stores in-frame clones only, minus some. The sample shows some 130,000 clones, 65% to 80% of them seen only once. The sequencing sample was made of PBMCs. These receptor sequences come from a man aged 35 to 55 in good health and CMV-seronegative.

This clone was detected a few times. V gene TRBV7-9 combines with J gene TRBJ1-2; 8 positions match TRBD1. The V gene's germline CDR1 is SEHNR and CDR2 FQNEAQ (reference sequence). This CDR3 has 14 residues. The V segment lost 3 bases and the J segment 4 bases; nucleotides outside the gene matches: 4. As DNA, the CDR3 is TGTGCCAGCAGCTTGGGACAGGTTCTCTATGGCTACACCTTC. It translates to CASSLGQVLYGYTF.

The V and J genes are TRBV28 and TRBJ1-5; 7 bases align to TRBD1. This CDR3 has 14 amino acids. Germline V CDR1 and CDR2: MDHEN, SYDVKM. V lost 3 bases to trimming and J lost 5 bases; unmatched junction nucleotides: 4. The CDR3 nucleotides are TGTGCCAGCAGTTTTATCCAGGGGGATCAGCCCCAGCATTTT. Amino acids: CASSFIQGDQPQHF.

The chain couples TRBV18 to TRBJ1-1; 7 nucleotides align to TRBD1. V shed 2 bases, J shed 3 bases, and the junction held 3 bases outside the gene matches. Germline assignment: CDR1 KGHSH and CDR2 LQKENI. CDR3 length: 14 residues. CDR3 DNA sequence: TGTGCCAGCTCACCAGGGACAGACTACACTGAAGCTTTCTTT. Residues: CASSPGTDYTEAFF.

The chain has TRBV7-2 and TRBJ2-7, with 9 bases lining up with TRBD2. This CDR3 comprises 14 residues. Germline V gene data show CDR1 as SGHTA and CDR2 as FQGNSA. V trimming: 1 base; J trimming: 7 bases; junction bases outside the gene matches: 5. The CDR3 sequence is CASSLEASGVEQYF. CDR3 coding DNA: TGTGCCAGCAGCTTAGAGGCTAGCGGGGTTGAGCAGTACTTC.

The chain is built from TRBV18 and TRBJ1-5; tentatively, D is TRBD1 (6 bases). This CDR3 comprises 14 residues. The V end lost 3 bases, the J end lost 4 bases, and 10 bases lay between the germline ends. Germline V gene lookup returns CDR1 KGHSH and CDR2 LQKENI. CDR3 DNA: TGTGCCAGCTCACCGAGGACAGCAAATCAGCCCCAGCATTTT. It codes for CASSPRTANQPQHF.

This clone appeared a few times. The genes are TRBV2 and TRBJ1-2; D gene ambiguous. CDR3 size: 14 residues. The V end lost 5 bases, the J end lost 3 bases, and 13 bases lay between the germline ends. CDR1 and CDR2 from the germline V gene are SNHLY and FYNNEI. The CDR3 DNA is TGTGCCAGCAGTCCCGGGGTAAGGGACTATGGCTACACCTTC. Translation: CASSPGVRDYGYTF.

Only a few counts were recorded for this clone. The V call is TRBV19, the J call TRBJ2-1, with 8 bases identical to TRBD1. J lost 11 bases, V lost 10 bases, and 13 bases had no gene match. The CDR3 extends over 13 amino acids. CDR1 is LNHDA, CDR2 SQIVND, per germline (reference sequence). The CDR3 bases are TGTGCCACCGCGGGACAGGACGAAAGGAAGCAGTTCTTC. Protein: CATAGQDERKQFF.

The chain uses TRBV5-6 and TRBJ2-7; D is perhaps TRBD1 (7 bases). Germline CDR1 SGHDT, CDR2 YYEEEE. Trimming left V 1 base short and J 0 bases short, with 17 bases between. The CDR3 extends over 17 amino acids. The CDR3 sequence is CASSLPTGTVSSYEQYF. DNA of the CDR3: TGTGCCAGCAGCTTGCCGACAGGGACTGTAAGCTCCTACGAGCAGTACTTC.

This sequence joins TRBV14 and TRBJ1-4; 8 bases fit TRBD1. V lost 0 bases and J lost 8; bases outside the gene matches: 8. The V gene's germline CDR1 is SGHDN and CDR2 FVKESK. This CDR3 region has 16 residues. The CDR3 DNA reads TGTGCCAGCAGCCAAGATTCGGGACAGGTTCGGGAAAAACTGTTTTTT. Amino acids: CASSQDSGQVREKLFF.

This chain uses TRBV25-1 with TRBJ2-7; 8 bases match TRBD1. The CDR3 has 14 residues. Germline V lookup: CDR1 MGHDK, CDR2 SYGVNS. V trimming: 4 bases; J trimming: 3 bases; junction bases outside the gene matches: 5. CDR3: CASSAGQGNYEQYF. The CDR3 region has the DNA TGTGCCAGCAGTGCCGGACAGGGAAACTACGAGCAGTACTTC.

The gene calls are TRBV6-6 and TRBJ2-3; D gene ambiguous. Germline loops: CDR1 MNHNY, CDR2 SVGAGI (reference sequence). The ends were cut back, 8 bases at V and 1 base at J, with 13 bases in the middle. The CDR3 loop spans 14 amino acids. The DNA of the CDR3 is TGTGCCAGCCGTAAAGAGTTGGGCACAGATACGCAGTATTTT. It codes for CASRKELGTDTQYF.

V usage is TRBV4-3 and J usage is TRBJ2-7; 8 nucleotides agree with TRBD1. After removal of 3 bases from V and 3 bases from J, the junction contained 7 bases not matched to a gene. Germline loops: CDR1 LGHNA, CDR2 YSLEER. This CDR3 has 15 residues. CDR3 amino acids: CASSQRGQESYEQYF. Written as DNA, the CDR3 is TGCGCCAGCAGCCAGAGGGGACAGGAGAGCTACGAGCAGTACTTC.

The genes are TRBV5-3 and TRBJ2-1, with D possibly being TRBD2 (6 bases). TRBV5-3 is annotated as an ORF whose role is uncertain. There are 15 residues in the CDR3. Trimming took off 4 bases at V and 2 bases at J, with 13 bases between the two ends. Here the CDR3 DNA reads TGTGCCAGAAGCCCCGGGACTTCTCCCTACAATGAGCAGTTCTTC. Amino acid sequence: CARSPGTSPYNEQFF.

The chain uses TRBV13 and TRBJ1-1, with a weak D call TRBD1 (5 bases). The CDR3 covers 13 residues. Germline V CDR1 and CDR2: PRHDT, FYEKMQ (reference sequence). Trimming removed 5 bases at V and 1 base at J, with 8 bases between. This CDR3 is CASSQGRNTEAFF. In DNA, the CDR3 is TGTGCCAGCAGCCAGGGCCGGAACACTGAAGCTTTCTTT.

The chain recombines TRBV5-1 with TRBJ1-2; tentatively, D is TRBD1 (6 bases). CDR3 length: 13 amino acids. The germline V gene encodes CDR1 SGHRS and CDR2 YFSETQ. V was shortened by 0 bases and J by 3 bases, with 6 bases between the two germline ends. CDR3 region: CASSLGQDYGYTF. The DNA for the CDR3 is TGCGCCAGCAGCTTGGGACAGGACTATGGCTACACCTTC.